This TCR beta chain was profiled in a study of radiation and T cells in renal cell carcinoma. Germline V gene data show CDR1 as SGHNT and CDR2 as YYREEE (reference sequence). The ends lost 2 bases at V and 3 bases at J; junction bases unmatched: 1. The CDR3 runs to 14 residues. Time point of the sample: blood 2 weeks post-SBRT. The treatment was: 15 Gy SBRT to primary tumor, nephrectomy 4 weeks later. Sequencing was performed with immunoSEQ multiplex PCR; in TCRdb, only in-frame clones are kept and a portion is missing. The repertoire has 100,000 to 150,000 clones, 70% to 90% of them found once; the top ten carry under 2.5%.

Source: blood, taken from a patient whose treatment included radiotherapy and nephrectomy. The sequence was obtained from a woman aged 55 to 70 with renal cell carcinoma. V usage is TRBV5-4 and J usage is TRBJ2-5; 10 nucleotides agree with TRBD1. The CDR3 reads CASSFGTGEETQYF. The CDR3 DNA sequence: TGTGCCAGCAGCTTCGGGACAGGGGAAGAGACCCAGTACTTC.